Listed here are 24 T cell receptor beta chains from one sample, sequenced in a study of memory CD4+ T cells and cytomegalovirus serostatus. Here immunoSEQ multiplex PCR was the method, and the copy in TCRdb shows in-frame clones only, minus some. The sample yields tens of thousands of clones, approximately 80% seen once. The sort gate was single viable CD3+CD4+CD8-CD45RO+ cells for memory CD4+ T cells. Sequencing used memory CD4+ T cells from blood. All receptors derive from an adult in good health and CMV-seronegative.

The chain couples TRBV11-3 to TRBJ2-5; the D gene is possibly TRBD2 (6 bases). The V gene lost 4 bases and the J gene lost 2 bases, with 11 bases spanning the gap. There are 14 residues in the CDR3. Per the germline V gene, CDR1 is SGHNT and CDR2 is YENEEA. The CDR3 protein is CASSSRRGQETQYF. DNA of the CDR3: TGTGCCAGCAGCTCGAGGCGGGGTCAAGAGACCCAGTACTTC.

The V gene is TRBV6-1, the J gene TRBJ1-4; D ambiguous. Trimming removed 5 bases from V and 8 bases from J, with 12 bases in between. The CDR3 consists of 13 residues. Germline V lookup: CDR1 MNHNS, CDR2 SASEGT. The CDR3 protein is CASSSQRAEKLFF. Here the CDR3 DNA reads TGTGCCAGCAGTTCCCAACGCGCAGAAAAACTGTTTTTT.

This clone occurred once. The chain couples TRBV9 to TRBJ2-7, with 10 positions matching TRBD1. This CDR3 is 13 amino acids long. V gave up 4 bases and J gave up 4 bases; unmatched junction bases: 2. In germline, CDR1 is SGDLS, CDR2 YYNGEE. CDR3 sequence: CASSKDRGYEQYF. CDR3 in DNA: TGTGCCAGCAGCAAGGACAGGGGGTACGAGCAGTACTTC.

This clone was recorded once. Here the CDR3 reads CASSSSGIGSEQYF. For the CDR3, the DNA is TGTGCCAGCAGCTCGAGCGGGATCGGCAGCGAGCAGTACTTC. This sequence joins TRBV11-2 and TRBJ2-7; 7 nucleotides match TRBD2. The CDR3 totals 14 residues. V was clipped by 4 bases and J by 6 bases; unmatched bases: 9. In germline, CDR1 is SGHAT, CDR2 FQNNGV.

The chain joins TRBV2 to TRBJ1-6; no definite D call. The ends were cut back, 7 bases at V and 7 bases at J, with 11 bases in the middle. The CDR3 covers 13 residues. Germline V lookup: CDR1 SNHLY, CDR2 FYNNEI. CDR3: CASNVNSNSPLHF. Here the CDR3 DNA reads TGTGCCAGCAACGTAAACTCGAATTCACCCCTCCACTTT.

This chain uses TRBV5-1 with TRBJ2-3, with unresolved D. The CDR3 spans 15 residues. V was trimmed by 6 bases and J by 2 bases, leaving 16 bases between them. Germline CDR1 reads SGHRS; CDR2 reads YFSETQ. CDR3 sequence: CASNLGPSSTDTQYF. Here the CDR3 DNA reads TGCGCCAGCAACCTCGGACCATCTTCCACAGATACGCAGTATTTT.

The chain has TRBV5-8 and TRBJ1-1; weak D call: TRBD1 (6 bases). Germline V gene lookup returns CDR1 SGHTS and CDR2 YDEGEE. CDR3 length: 17 amino acids. Trimming removed 1 base from V and 0 bases from J, with 16 bases in between. The CDR3 protein is CASSLWAGAVMNTEAFF. The CDR3 bases are TGTGCCAGCAGCTTGTGGGCAGGGGCGGTTATGAACACTGAAGCTTTCTTT.

The chain has TRBV29-1 and TRBJ1-2; 7 positions agree with TRBD1. The germline CDR1 and CDR2 sequences are SQVTM and ANQGSEA. The V segment lost 6 bases and the J segment 4 bases; nucleotides outside the gene matches: 8. The CDR3 extends over 13 amino acids. The CDR3 DNA reads as TGCAGCGTCCAAGCCGGGACAGTCTATGGCTACACCTTC. Amino acid sequence: CSVQAGTVYGYTF. Drawing the rest from reference TRBV29-1 and TRBJ1-2, the complete variable domain is SAVISQKPSRDICQRGTSLTIQCQVDSQVTMMFWYRQQPGQSLTLIATANQGSEATYESGFVIDKFPISRPNLTFSTLTVSNMSPEDSSIYLCSVQAGTVYGYTFGSGTRLTVV.

V gene TRBV29-1 combines with J gene TRBJ1-4; D might be TRBD1 (5 bases). This CDR3 region has 15 residues. Trimming took off 0 bases at V and 2 bases at J, with 10 bases between the two ends. The germline V gene has CDR1 SQVTM and CDR2 ANQGSEA. This chain's CDR3 is CSVEDRGNTNEKLFF. Here the CDR3 DNA reads TGCAGCGTTGAAGATCGGGGGAACACTAATGAAAAACTGTTTTTT.

This rearrangement joins TRBV6-1 to TRBJ1-2; 7 nucleotides agree with TRBD1. The CDR3 runs 16 residues. The V gene end was trimmed by 4 bases and the J gene end by 5 bases; junction bases not matched to a gene: 13. Germline V gene lookup returns CDR1 MNHNS and CDR2 SASEGT. CDR3 in amino acids: CASSVDRAGEAYGYTF. In nucleotides, the CDR3 is TGTGCCAGCAGTGTCGACAGGGCGGGGGAGGCATATGGCTACACCTTC.

In its sample, this clone was seen once. The chain has TRBV5-4 and TRBJ1-3; 8 bases match TRBD1. The trim removed 4 bases at V and 5 bases at J, leaving 11 bases unmatched. Germline V lookup: CDR1 SGHNT, CDR2 YYREEE (reference sequence). The CDR3 consists of 16 residues. CDR3 sequence reads: CASSGGQETSRNTIYF. The CDR3 region has the DNA TGTGCCAGCAGCGGGGGACAGGAAACTAGCAGAAACACCATATATTTT.

The chain links TRBV19 to TRBJ2-5; D is ambiguous. Per germline, CDR1 LNHDA and CDR2 SQIVND (reference sequence). The CDR3 runs 14 residues. Trimming left V 3 bases short and J 2 bases short, with 10 bases between. Here the CDR3 reads CASSIVSDQETQYF. The CDR3 DNA follows: TGTGCCAGTAGTATCGTATCGGATCAAGAGACCCAGTACTTC.

V and J are TRBV7-8 and TRBJ2-7; D is ambiguous. The CDR3 is 15 residues long. The V gene's germline CDR1 is SGHVS and CDR2 FQNEAQ. V lost 5 bases to trimming and J lost 0 bases, with 14 bases between them. The chain's CDR3 is CASSPPPDASYEQYF. Written as DNA, the CDR3 is TGTGCCAGCAGCCCACCCCCGGACGCCTCCTACGAGCAGTACTTC.

This chain connects TRBV30 to TRBJ1-1; D may be TRBD1 (5 bases). The CDR3 is 19 residues long. The germline V gene has CDR1 GTSNPN and CDR2 SVGIG (reference sequence). The V and J ends lost 3 bases and 0 bases respectively, with 26 bases between them. The CDR3 DNA is TGTGCCTGGAGCCCACCGGCGGGGGTGTTGGAAGGGTTGAACACTGAAGCTTTCTTT. Protein product: CAWSPPAGVLEGLNTEAFF. Variable domain in full (rest from reference TRBV30 and TRBJ1-1): SQTIHQWPATLVQPVGSPLSLECTVEGTSNPNLYWYRQAAGRGLQLLFYSVGIGQISSEVPQNLSASRPQDRQFILSSKKLLLSDSGFYLCAWSPPAGVLEGLNTEAFFGQGTRLTVV.

V is TRBV7-8 and J is TRBJ1-1; a weak D match, TRBD1 (5 bases). Germline lookup yields CDR1 SGHVS and CDR2 FQNEAQ. V shed 1 base and J shed 5 bases, with 17 bases lying between them. This CDR3 has 16 amino acids. The CDR3 nucleotides read TGTGCCAGCAGCTTAGAAGCGGGGGGGGGTCGGACTGAAGCTTTCTTT. It yields the protein CASSLEAGGGRTEAFF.

The V gene is TRBV6-1, the J gene TRBJ2-5; 7 bases are shared with TRBD1. The better agreement between TRBJ2-7 and the DNA end casts doubt on the J call. In germline, CDR1 is MNHNS, CDR2 SASEGT. The CDR3 runs to 13 residues. As DNA, the CDR3 is TGTGCCAGCACGCCCCAGGGACAGCCCGAGCAGTACTTC. This encodes CASTPQGQPEQYF.

This clone was counted once. The J gene is TRBJ1-2, the V gene TRBV19; no firm D call. Germline V gene sequence: CDR1 LNHDA, CDR2 SQIVND (reference sequence). This CDR3 is 13 amino acids long. The V end was cut by 8 bases, the J end by 7 bases, with 17 bases between. The CDR3 DNA follows: TGTGCCAGTCGTGTGGGAGAGGGTATTGGCTACACCTTC. Protein sequence: CASRVGEGIGYTF.

V is TRBV5-4 and J is TRBJ2-7; D call uncertain. Germline V lookup: CDR1 SGHNT, CDR2 YYREEE (reference sequence). The CDR3 has 13 residues. V lost 0 bases and J 7 bases, leaving 11 bases between the germline ends. The CDR3 DNA sequence: TGTGCCAGCAGCTTGGATCGTCCCTTTGAGCAGTACTTC. Its translation is CASSLDRPFEQYF.

The chain joins TRBV15 to TRBJ1-4; possibly TRBD1 for D (5 bases). The V gene lost 0 bases and the J gene lost 5 bases, with 10 bases spanning the gap. The CDR3 totals 15 residues. Germline values: CDR1 LNHNV, CDR2 YYDKDF (reference sequence). This CDR3 is CATSRDRGRNEKLFF. As DNA, the CDR3 is TGTGCCACCAGCAGAGATAGGGGACGAAATGAAAAACTGTTTTTT.

The rearrangement uses TRBV27 and TRBJ1-5; no clear D. Trimming removed 2 bases from V and 2 bases from J, with 10 bases in between. CDR1 and CDR2 from the germline V gene are MNHEY and SMNVEV (reference sequence). This CDR3 contains 15 residues. The CDR3 loop is CASSLRFSGNQPQHF. The CDR3 DNA follows: TGTGCCAGCAGTTTACGGTTTTCGGGCAATCAGCCCCAGCATTTT.

This chain joins TRBV20-1 and TRBJ2-5; D is perhaps TRBD1 (6 bases). This CDR3 contains 11 residues. Germline loops: CDR1 DFQATT, CDR2 SNEGSKA (reference sequence). Trimming left V 3 bases short and J 4 bases short, with 6 bases between. CDR3 amino acids: CSARTGETQYF. The DNA for the CDR3 is TGCAGTGCTAGGACAGGAGAGACCCAGTACTTC.

This clone was observed a handful of times. V and J are TRBV5-1 and TRBJ1-1; maybe TRBD1 (6 bases). CDR1 and CDR2 from the germline V gene are SGHRS and YFSETQ. Between the trimmed V and J ends, which lost 0 bases and 9 bases, there was a span of 12 bases. This CDR3 is 13 amino acids long. DNA of the CDR3: TGCGCCAGCAGCTTGGAAAAGGGGGTTAAAGCTTTCTTT. It codes for CASSLEKGVKAFF.

The chain combines TRBV9 with TRBJ2-7; D gene ambiguous. The V end lost 0 bases, the J end lost 5 bases, and 12 bases lay between the germline ends. The CDR3 has 14 amino acids. Looked up from germline, CDR1 is SGDLS and CDR2 is YYNGEE. CDR3 amino acids: CASSVDWSPNEQYF. CDR3 in DNA: TGTGCCAGCAGCGTAGACTGGTCTCCTAACGAGCAGTACTTC. Filled out from reference TRBV9 and TRBJ2-7, the complete variable domain reads DSGVTQTPKHLITATGQRVTLRCSPRSGDLSVYWYQQSLDQGLQFLIQYYNGEERAKGNILERFSAQQFPDLHSELNLSSLELGDSALYFCASSVDWSPNEQYFGPGTRLTVT.

This clone appeared a few times. V gene TRBV30 combines with J gene TRBJ1-1; 7 nucleotides match TRBD1. The germline V gene has CDR1 GTSNPN and CDR2 SVGIG (reference sequence). The CDR3 totals 12 residues. V dropped 5 bases and J dropped 1; count of bases not matched to a gene: 1. The CDR3 sequence is CAWGDRNTEAFF. CDR3 coding DNA: TGTGCCTGGGGGGACAGGAACACTGAAGCTTTCTTT.